The 12 T cell receptor beta chains reported below all come from one sample, sequenced in a study of T cell repertoires in cytomegalovirus infection (dated 2019 in TCRdb). The meaning of the sample's treatment or condition label: in vitro stimulation with specific CMV peptide epitopes to enrich CMV-specific T cells. No cognate antigen is known for these TCRs. Sequencing was performed on an Illumina HiSeq 1500. TCRdb passed the public sequencing reads through fastp at Q25 and MiXCR, retaining productive beta sequences. CDR3 protein duplicates are merged, each entry listing the most common genes and DNA. For this sample the table gives around 430,000 distinct CDR3 sequences, of which about 44% were detected only once. The leading ten clones occupy 43% of the sample. This specimen consisted of cultured PBMCs, obtained from culture after CMV antigen stimulation. These receptors all stem from a human donor in good health (CMV status not recorded). Some clones in this sample may be carry-over from other donors' samples.

This clonotype has more than one count but fewer than ten. The genes are TRBV7-6 and TRBJ2-1, with TRBD2 matching over 10 bases. The CDR3 contains 15 residues. Germline CDR1 reads SGHVS; CDR2 reads FNYEAQ. The junction had 4 bases not matched to a gene; V was cut back by 0 bases and J by 8 bases. CDR3 in amino acids: CASSLAGLAEDEQFF. The CDR3 bases are TGTGCCAGCAGCTTAGCTGGACTAGCGGAAGATGAGCAGTTCTTC.

This rearrangement joins TRBV11-2 to TRBJ2-2, with 9 bases fitting TRBD1. The CDR3 loop spans 19 amino acids. The V and J ends lost 6 bases and 1 base, in that order; junction bases with no gene match: 15. Germline V gene data show CDR1 as SGHAT and CDR2 as FQNNGV. The CDR3 DNA follows: TGTGCCAGCAGAGATGACCGGGACAGGGTTCGGGGGAACACCGGGGAGCTGTTTTTT. It encodes CASRDDRDRVRGNTGELFF.

This clonotype turned up a few times. The J gene is TRBJ1-1, the V gene TRBV19; D gene unclear. V was trimmed by 6 bases and J by 1 base, leaving 15 bases between them. Germline CDR1 reads LNHDA; CDR2 reads SQIVND (reference sequence). This CDR3 region has 15 residues. CDR3 sequence: CASRKATGWNTEAFF. CDR3 nucleotide sequence: TGTGCCAGTAGGAAAGCGACCGGCTGGAACACTGAAGCTTTCTTT.

The gene calls are TRBV12-3 or TRBV12-4 and TRBJ2-3; D may match TRBD1 or TRBD2 (5 bases each). The CDR3 runs 12 residues. Trimming left V 4 bases short and J 4 bases short, with 6 bases between. CDR3 nucleotide sequence: TGTGCCAGCAGTTGGGGGTCAGATACGCAGTATTTT. Its protein product is CASSWGSDTQYF.

The V and J genes are TRBV6-2 or TRBV6-3 and TRBJ2-5; possible D gene TRBD2, 5 bases. Germline lookup yields CDR1 MNHEY and CDR2 SVGEGT. The germline V and J ends were trimmed by 3 bases and 1 base, with 12 bases remaining between them. The CDR3 covers 15 residues. The CDR3, as DNA: TGTGCCAGCAGTTATGAAGGAGGTACCCAAGAGACCCAGTACTTC. It is translated as CASSYEGGTQETQYF.

This clonotype was seen a few times. The chain carries TRBV6-8 and TRBJ1-5; the match to TRBD1 covers 7 bases. V lost 2 bases, J lost 0 bases, and 10 bases stayed unmatched. The length of the CDR3 is 18 residues. CDR1 and CDR2 (germline): MNHGY, SAAAGT. The CDR3 DNA reads TGTGCCAGCAGTTACCCGACAGGGTTGAGGGCTAGCAATCAGCCCCAGCATTTT. Translated, it gives CASSYPTGLRASNQPQHF.

This clonotype has ten or more counts. The rearrangement uses TRBV5-1 and TRBJ1-4; D might be TRBD1 (5 bases). Germline CDR1 SGHRS, CDR2 YFSETQ. The CDR3 sequence is 16 residues long. V was trimmed by 0 bases and J by 0 bases, leaving 9 bases between them. The CDR3 DNA follows: TGCGCCAGCAGCTTGGGACAGCCTGCAACTAATGAAAAACTGTTTTTT. Translating it yields CASSLGQPATNEKLFF. The full variable domain, in which reference TRBV5-1 and TRBJ1-4 provide the parts outside the CDR3, is KAGVTQTPRYLIKTRGQQVTLSCSPISGHRSVSWYQQTPGQGLQFLFEYFSETQRNKGNFPGRFSGRQFSNSRSEMNVSTLELGDSALYLCASSLGQPATNEKLFFGSGTQLSVL.

V usage is TRBV6-1 and J usage is TRBJ1-2; D not certain. V lost 5 bases and J 6 bases, leaving 10 bases between the germline ends. The CDR3 sequence is 12 residues long. Germline V gene sequence: CDR1 MNHNS, CDR2 SASEGT. The CDR3 protein is CASSRGAHGYTF. CDR3 coding DNA: TGTGCCAGCAGTCGAGGTGCACATGGCTACACCTTC.

Only one count was recorded for this clonotype. CDR3 DNA sequence: TGTGCCAGCAGCTCGGGGGGACCCAATGAGCAGTTCTTC. Protein: CASSSGGPNEQFF. The chain carries TRBV7-7 and TRBJ2-1; TRBD2 agrees at 7 bases. CDR3 length: 13 amino acids. V lost 4 bases, J lost 6 bases, and 3 bases stayed unmatched. Germline CDR1 reads SSHAT; CDR2 reads FNYEAQ (reference sequence).

This clonotype has just a few counts. V is TRBV7-2 and J is TRBJ2-1; no definite D call. The ends were cut back, 1 base at V and 3 bases at J, with 4 bases in the middle. From germline, CDR1 is SGHTA and CDR2 FQGNSA. This CDR3 spans 13 amino acids. The CDR3 sequence is CASSLGNYNEQFF. The CDR3 DNA follows: TGTGCCAGCAGCTTAGGAAACTACAATGAGCAGTTCTTC.

This clonotype has a handful of counts. The chain recombines TRBV7-2 with TRBJ2-5, with D tentatively TRBD2 (6 bases). CDR3 length equals 13 residues. From germline, CDR1 is SGHTA and CDR2 FQGNSA. The V end lost 3 bases, the J end lost 7 bases, and 12 bases lay between the germline ends. The CDR3 region has the DNA TGTGCCAGCAGCTTCACGCGGGACGGGACCCAGTACTTC. Amino acid sequence: CASSFTRDGTQYF.

This clonotype was seen a few times. This chain links TRBV30 with TRBJ2-3; the D is unclear. The CDR3 consists of 12 residues. Germline values: CDR1 GTSNPN, CDR2 SVGIG (reference sequence). With 3 bases removed from V and 2 bases from J, the gap between germline ends came to 6 bases. The CDR3 sequence is CAWRGNTDTQYF. In DNA form, the CDR3 reads TGTGCCTGGAGGGGAAACACAGATACGCAGTATTTT.